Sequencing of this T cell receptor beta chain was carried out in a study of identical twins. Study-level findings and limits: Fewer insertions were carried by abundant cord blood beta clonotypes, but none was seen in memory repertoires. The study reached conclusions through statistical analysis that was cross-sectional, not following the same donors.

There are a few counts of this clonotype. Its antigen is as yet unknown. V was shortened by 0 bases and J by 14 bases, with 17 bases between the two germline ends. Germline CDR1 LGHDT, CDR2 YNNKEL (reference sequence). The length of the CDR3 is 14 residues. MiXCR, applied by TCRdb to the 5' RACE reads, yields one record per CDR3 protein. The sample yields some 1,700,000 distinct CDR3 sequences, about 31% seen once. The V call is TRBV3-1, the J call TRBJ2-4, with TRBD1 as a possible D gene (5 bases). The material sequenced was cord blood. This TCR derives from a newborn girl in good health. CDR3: CASSQDMGQVVEYF. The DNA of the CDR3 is TGTGCCAGCAGCCAAGATATGGGGCAGGTCGTAGAGTACTTC.